This T cell receptor (beta chain) was identified during a study of cytomegalovirus exposure and HLA in healthy donors. The length of the CDR3 is 16 residues. V was cut by 0 bases and J by 5 bases, with 17 bases left in between. CDR1 SQVTM and CDR2 ANQGSEA come from the germline V gene. PCR primers comprised 60 Vbeta and 13 Jbeta primers. The table came from immunoSEQ multiplex PCR; TCRdb's copy has only in-frame clones and leaves some out. In the table there are over 150,000 clones, less than 90% of which are singletons. This chain uses TRBV29-1 with TRBJ2-1; D perhaps matches TRBD2 (6 bases). The specimen was PBMCs. This sequence was found in a boy between 2 and 15 years old in good health and CMV-seronegative. The CDR3 region has the DNA TGCAGCGTTGAAGAACCGGACGGGAGTAGGAACAATGAGCAGTTCTTC. It yields the protein CSVEEPDGSRNNEQFF.